The clone carrying this TCR beta chain was seen a few times. Germline CDR1 reads MDHEN; CDR2 reads SYDVKM. Trimming at V came to 7 bases and at J to 2 bases, leaving 9 bases not matched to a gene. This CDR3 spans 16 amino acids. This sample is part of a study of shared clonotypes between healthy human individuals. This table comes from immunoSEQ multiplex PCR, and its TCRdb copy is limited to in-frame clones, with some not included. Counted here are 600,000 to 800,000 clones, 55% to 80% occurring once; the ten biggest clones make up about 1.7%. The sample comprised memory CD4+ T cells sorted from blood. The subset here: CD45RA-negative fraction. This clonotype was obtained from a woman under 40 in good health. V and J are TRBV28 and TRBJ1-5, with 9 bases lining up with TRBD1. This CDR3 is CASNTQGARGNQPQHF. CDR3 DNA sequence: TGTGCCAGCAACACACAGGGGGCGCGTGGCAATCAGCCCCAGCATTTT.